Included here is one TCR beta chain sequence, with context. No antigen is known for it. No much larger clone exists at a distance of one base, and base qualities are not known. The data were obtained in a study of T cell clones after liver transplantation (dated by TCRdb to between 2018 and 2021). About the investigation overall: The samples were obtained from ITN030ST, a randomized trial that attempted immunosuppression withdrawal within 2 years after liver transplantation. As an antigen-independent comparator for the donor-reactive sequences, third party-reactive TCRbeta sequences from pre-transplant MLRs were identified as well. Three of the eight recipients were HCV-positive; the others were transplanted for non-autoimmune, non-viral indications. A cohort of 8 liver transplant recipients was studied, of whom 3 were classified as tolerant and 5 as non-tolerant. Tolerance was defined as complete immunosuppression withdrawal for at least one year with no rise in liver enzymes beyond twice the upper limit of normal. Blood samples were taken pre-transplant, pre-randomization before withdrawal, and post-randomization after full withdrawal or failed withdrawal. Donor-reactive T cell clones were identified by TCRbeta sequencing after a pre-transplant mixed lymphocyte reaction and then tracked in post-transplant blood. The subjects received no induction therapy and were kept on standard immunosuppression until randomization at 12-24 months post-transplant.

The sample's time point label is to be understood as: pre-transplant. Thawed unstimulated PBMCs were stained for CD3, CD4 and CD8 and FACS-sorted into CD3+CD4+ and CD3+CD8+ populations. Randomization to immunosuppression withdrawal applied to every one of the 8 studied subjects. Genomic DNA was isolated with the Qiagen DNeasy Blood and Tissue Kit. Frozen genomic DNA underwent high-throughput TCRbeta CDR3 sequencing by immunoSEQ, including PCR amplification, mapping, bias correction and internal controls. The paper's processing steps were these. Productive rearrangements were retained, and unique TCRbeta sequences were defined by the CDR3 nucleotide sequence together with the V and J gene. For a sequence to be called donor-reactive, it needed a frequency of at least 0.01% and at least 5-fold expansion in CFSE-low cells compared with unstimulated pre-transplant cells. Minimum frequency thresholds were set for each subject based on the unstimulated sample with the lowest template count, ensuring at least 90% detection power. Jensen-Shannon divergence between the top 1000 TCRbeta sequences post-transplant and pre-transplant was used to measure repertoire turnover. Changes in detection of donor-reactive sequences were tested with two-sided Fisher's exact tests. The table was pulled from immuneACCESS by TCRdb, which kept in-frame rearrangements only. Such tables lose some clones; where checked, under half of the loss comes from unresolved V genes, and the rest has no known cause. V and J calls and clone size follow that table, whereas D and trimming were derived from the DNA. This sample has more than 95,000 clones in its table, and 75% to 85% of those were observed once. Of the sample, roughly 0.9% is held by the ten largest clones.

Spanning cysteine to phenylalanine, the CDR3 consists of 14 amino acids. Solely the CDR3 DNA is kept, with 42 bases framed from the first base. V was cut back by 5 bases and J by 4 bases, leaving a gap of 14 bases between them. As encoded in the germline V gene, CDR1 is MNHNS while CDR2 is SASEGT. Paper-wide results and their limitations: Without allograft tissue specimens, donor-reactive T cells may have migrated into the graft rather than being deleted. The conclusions were considered preliminary, being limited by small, heterogeneous patient numbers and non-standardized post-transplant time points. Donor-reactive sequences decreased more than third party-reactive sequences, which suggests partial antigen-specific deletion that was not related to withdrawal success. In two subjects, low numbers of available donor cells limited the measurable donor-reactive repertoire. Once repertoire turnover was taken into account, donor-reactive detection showed a significant reduction for CD4 in 7 of 8 subjects and for CD8 in 8 of 8. In most of the 8 subjects, circulating donor-reactive CD4 TCRbeta sequences decreased significantly after transplant, regardless of tolerance or HCV status.

This TCR was recovered from a human donor who received a liver transplant. The rearranged segments are TRBV6-1 and TRBJ1-2; TRBD1 is possibly the D segment (6 matching bases). The sample in question was CD4+ T cells from blood, obtained before liver transplant. This receptor carries the CDR3 CASSFRQAPYGYTF. The bases are TGTGCCAGCAGTTTCCGACAGGCCCCCTATGGCTACACCTTC.